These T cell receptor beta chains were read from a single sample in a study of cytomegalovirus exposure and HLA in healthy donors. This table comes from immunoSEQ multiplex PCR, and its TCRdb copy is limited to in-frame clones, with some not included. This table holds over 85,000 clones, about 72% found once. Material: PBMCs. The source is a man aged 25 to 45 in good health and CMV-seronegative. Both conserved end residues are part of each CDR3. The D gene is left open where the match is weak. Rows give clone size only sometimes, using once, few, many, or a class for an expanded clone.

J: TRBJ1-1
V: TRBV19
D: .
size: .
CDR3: CASSSWTPTNTEAFF
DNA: TGTGCCAGTAGTTCCTGGACACCTACGAACACTGAAGCTTTCTTT

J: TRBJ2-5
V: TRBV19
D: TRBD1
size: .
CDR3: CASSERTGEETQYF
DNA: TGTGCCAGTAGTGAACGGACAGGGGAAGAGACCCAGTACTTC

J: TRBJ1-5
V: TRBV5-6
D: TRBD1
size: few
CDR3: CASSLTGAGDQPQHF
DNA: TGTGCCAGCAGCTTGACAGGGGCAGGTGACCAGCCCCAGCATTTT

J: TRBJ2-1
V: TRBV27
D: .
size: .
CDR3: CASSLESRLEQFF
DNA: TGTGCCAGCAGTTTAGAGTCGCGCCTTGAGCAGTTCTTC

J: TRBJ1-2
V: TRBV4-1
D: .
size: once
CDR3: CASSQASGLEIAGYGYTF
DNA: TGCGCCAGCAGCCAAGCCTCGGGACTCGAAATAGCTGGCTATGGCTACACCTTC

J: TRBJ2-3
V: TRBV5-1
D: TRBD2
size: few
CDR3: CASSLAGGRAGDTQYF
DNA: TGCGCCAGCAGCTTGGCCGGCGGGAGGGCCGGAGATACGCAGTATTTT

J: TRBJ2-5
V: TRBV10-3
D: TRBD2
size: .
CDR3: CAISASGRDQETQYF
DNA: TGTGCCATCAGTGCTAGCGGGAGGGATCAAGAGACCCAGTACTTC

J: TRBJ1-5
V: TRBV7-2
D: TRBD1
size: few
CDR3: CTSSIMTGGNQPQHF
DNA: TGTACCAGCAGCATTATGACAGGGGGCAATCAGCCCCAGCATTTT

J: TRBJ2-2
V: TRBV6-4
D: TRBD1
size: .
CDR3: CASSEDRDTGELFF
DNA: TGTGCCAGCAGTGAGGACAGGGACACCGGGGAGCTGTTTTTT

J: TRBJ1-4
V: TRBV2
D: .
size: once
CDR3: CASRLVGEKLFF
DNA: TGTGCCAGCAGACTGGTTGGTGAAAAACTGTTTTTT

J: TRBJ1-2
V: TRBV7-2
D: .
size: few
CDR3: CASSLALSGYDGYTF
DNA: TGTGCCAGCAGCTTAGCGTTGTCAGGTTATGATGGCTACACCTTC

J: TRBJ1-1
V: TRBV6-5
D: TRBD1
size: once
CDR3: CASSSRTGGAFF
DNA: TGTGCCAGCAGTTCCCGGACAGGGGGAGCTTTCTTT

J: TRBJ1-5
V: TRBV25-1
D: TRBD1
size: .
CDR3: CASSDSQGGQPQHF
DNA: TGTGCCAGCAGTGATTCCCAGGGGGGTCAGCCCCAGCATTTT

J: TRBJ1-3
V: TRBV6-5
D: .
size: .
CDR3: CASSYLRGSAGNTIYF
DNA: TGTGCCAGCAGTTACCTTAGGGGTTCGGCGGGAAACACCATATATTTT

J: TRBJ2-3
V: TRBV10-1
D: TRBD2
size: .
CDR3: CASSGPAGLAGDGSNTQYF
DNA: TGCGCCAGCAGTGGGCCCGCCGGACTAGCGGGAGATGGGTCGAATACGCAGTATTTT

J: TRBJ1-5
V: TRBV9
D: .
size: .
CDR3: CASGGDGSNQPQHF
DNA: TGTGCCAGCGGAGGGGATGGTAGCAATCAGCCCCAGCATTTT

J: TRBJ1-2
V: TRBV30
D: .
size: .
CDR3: CAWTPAPGLGGYTF
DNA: TGTGCCTGGACACCCGCCCCCGGGTTAGGAGGCTACACCTTC

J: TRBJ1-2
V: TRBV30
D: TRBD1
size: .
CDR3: CAWGQQGPRYGYTF
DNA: TGTGCCTGGGGCCAACAGGGGCCCCGCTATGGCTACACCTTC

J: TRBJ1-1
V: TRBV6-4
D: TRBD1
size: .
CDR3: CAPRETGTNTEAFF
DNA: TGTGCCCCACGAGAGACAGGGACGAACACTGAAGCTTTCTTT

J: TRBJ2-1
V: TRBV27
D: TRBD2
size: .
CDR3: CASSSGTSGREQFF
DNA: TGTGCCAGCAGTTCGGGGACTAGCGGGAGGGAGCAGTTCTTC

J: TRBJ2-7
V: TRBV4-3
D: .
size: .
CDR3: CASSQDTESYEQYF
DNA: TGCGCCAGCAGCCAAGATACAGAATCCTACGAGCAGTACTTC

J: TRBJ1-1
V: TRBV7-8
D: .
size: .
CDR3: CASSLAAPNTEAFF
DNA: TGTGCCAGCAGCTTAGCGGCCCCGAACACTGAAGCTTTCTTT

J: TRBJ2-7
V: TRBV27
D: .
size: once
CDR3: CASSFRQYYEQYF
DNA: TGTGCCAGCAGTTTCCGACAGTACTACGAGCAGTACTTC

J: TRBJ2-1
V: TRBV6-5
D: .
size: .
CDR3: CASNRGGYNEQFF
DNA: TGTGCCAGCAACAGGGGGGGGTACAATGAGCAGTTCTTC

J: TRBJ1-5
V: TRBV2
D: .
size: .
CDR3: CASKAAYYSNQPQHF
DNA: TGTGCCAGCAAGGCAGCTTACTATAGCAATCAGCCCCAGCATTTT

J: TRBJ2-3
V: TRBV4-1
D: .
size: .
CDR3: CASSSTRQRLDGGDTQYF
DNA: TGCGCCAGCAGCAGTACAAGACAGCGCCTGGATGGTGGCGATACGCAGTATTTT

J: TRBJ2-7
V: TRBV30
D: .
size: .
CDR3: CAWSVSFSEQYF
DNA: TGTGCCTGGAGTGTCAGTTTCAGCGAGCAGTACTTC

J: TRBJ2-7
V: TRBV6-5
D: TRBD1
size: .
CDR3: CASRRPGQGYEQYF
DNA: TGTGCCAGCAGGAGACCGGGACAGGGCTACGAGCAGTACTTC

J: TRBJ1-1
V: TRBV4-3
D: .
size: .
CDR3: CASTGVRWDTEAFF
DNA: TGCGCCAGCACAGGGGTGAGGTGGGACACTGAAGCTTTCTTT

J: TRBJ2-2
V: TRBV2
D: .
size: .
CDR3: CASSEASGNTGELFF
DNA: TGTGCCAGCAGTGAAGCTAGCGGTAACACCGGGGAGCTGTTTTTT

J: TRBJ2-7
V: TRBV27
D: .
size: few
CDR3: CASGELGEANF
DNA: TGTGCCAGCGGCGAACTAGGCGAGGCCAACTTC

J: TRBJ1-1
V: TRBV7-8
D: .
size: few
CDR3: CASSLNGESEAFF
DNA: TGTGCCAGCAGCTTAAATGGGGAGAGTGAAGCTTTCTTT

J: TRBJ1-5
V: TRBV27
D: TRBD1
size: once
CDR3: CASSLRDSNQPQHF
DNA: TGTGCCAGCAGTCTAAGGGACAGTAATCAGCCCCAGCATTTT

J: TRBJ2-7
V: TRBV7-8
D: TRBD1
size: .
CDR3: CASSTSDRAGYEQYF
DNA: TGTGCCAGCTCCACTTCGGACAGGGCAGGGTACGAGCAGTACTTC

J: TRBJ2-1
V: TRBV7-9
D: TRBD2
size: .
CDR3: CASSLLASGGGFIYNEQFF
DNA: TGTGCCAGCAGCTTATTGGCTAGCGGGGGCGGATTCATCTACAATGAGCAGTTCTTC

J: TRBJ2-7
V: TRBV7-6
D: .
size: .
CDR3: CASSNPRLPNYEQYF
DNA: TGTGCCAGCAGCAACCCGAGACTGCCAAACTACGAGCAGTACTTC

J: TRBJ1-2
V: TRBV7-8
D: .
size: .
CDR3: CASSLGRDYGYTF
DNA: TGTGCCAGCAGCTTAGGCAGGGACTATGGCTACACCTTC

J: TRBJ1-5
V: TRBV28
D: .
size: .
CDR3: CASEVGTAGSQPQHF
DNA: TGTGCCAGTGAAGTAGGAACGGCGGGAAGCCAGCCCCAGCATTTT

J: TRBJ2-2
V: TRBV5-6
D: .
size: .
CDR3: CASSLRTVILNTGELFF
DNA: TGTGCCAGCAGCTTGCGGACAGTAATACTGAACACCGGGGAGCTGTTTTTT

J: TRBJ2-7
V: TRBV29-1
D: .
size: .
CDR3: CSVGTSYEQYF
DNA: TGCAGCGTGGGGACTTCATACGAGCAGTACTTC

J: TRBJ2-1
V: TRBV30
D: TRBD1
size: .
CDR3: CAWSWTGETYNEQFF
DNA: TGTGCCTGGAGTTGGACAGGGGAAACCTACAATGAGCAGTTCTTC

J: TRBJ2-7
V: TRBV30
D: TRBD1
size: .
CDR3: CAWSVYNRGQSEQYF
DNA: TGTGCCTGGAGTGTCTACAACAGGGGACAGAGCGAGCAGTACTTC

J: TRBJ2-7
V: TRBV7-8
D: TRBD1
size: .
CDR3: CASSPTGTGHEQYF
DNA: TGTGCCAGCAGCCCCACGGGGACAGGCCACGAGCAGTACTTC

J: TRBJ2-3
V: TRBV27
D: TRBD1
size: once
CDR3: CASRPIQGAQVTQYF
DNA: TGTGCCAGCAGACCTATACAGGGGGCACAAGTTACGCAGTATTTT

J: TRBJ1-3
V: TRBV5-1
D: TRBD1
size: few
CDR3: CASSRGQGSSGNTIYF
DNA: TGCGCCAGCAGCAGGGGACAGGGAAGCTCTGGAAACACCATATATTTT

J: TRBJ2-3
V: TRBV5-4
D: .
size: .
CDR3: CASSLGGATDTQYF
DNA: TGTGCCAGCAGTTTGGGTGGAGCCACAGATACGCAGTATTTT

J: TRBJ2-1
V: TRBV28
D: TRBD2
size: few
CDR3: CASSPGGAGGRDEQFF
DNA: TGTGCCAGCAGTCCCGGTGGAGCGGGAGGAAGGGATGAGCAGTTCTTC

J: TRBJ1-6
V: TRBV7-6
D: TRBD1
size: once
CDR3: CASSSSGTGDSPLHF
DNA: TGTGCCAGCAGCTCATCCGGGACAGGGGATTCACCCCTCCACTTT